What follows describes a single TCR beta chain. The junction shows a germline mismatch at one end, possibly a read error. This entry belongs to a study of blood T cell repertoires in COVID-19. CDR1 is ENHRY, CDR2 SYGVKD, per germline. CDR3 length: 13 amino acids. Clones were sequenced by immunoSEQ multiplex PCR, and TCRdb holds only the in-frame ones, with some missing. The sample lists tens of thousands of clones; 80% to 90% were seen once. Sequencing was performed on peripheral blood. The sequence came from a woman in her sixties or seventies with acute or convalescent COVID-19. The V gene is TRBV10-3, the J gene TRBJ1-2; D call uncertain. CDR3 nucleotides: TGTGCCACCAGTGATCATGGCAGCTATGGCTACACCTTC. Protein product: CATSDHGSYGYTF.